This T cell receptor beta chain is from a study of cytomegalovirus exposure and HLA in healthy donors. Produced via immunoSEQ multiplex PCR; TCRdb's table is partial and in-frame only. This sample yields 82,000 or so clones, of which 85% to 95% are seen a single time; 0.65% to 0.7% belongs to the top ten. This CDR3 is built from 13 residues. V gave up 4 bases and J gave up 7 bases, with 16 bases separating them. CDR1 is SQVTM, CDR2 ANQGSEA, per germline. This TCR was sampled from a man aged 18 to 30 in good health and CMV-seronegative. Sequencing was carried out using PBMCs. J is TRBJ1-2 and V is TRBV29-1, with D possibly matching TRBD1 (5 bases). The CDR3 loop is CSVVEGGRGGYTF. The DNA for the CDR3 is TGCAGCGTTGTTGAGGGCGGGAGGGGTGGCTACACCTTC.